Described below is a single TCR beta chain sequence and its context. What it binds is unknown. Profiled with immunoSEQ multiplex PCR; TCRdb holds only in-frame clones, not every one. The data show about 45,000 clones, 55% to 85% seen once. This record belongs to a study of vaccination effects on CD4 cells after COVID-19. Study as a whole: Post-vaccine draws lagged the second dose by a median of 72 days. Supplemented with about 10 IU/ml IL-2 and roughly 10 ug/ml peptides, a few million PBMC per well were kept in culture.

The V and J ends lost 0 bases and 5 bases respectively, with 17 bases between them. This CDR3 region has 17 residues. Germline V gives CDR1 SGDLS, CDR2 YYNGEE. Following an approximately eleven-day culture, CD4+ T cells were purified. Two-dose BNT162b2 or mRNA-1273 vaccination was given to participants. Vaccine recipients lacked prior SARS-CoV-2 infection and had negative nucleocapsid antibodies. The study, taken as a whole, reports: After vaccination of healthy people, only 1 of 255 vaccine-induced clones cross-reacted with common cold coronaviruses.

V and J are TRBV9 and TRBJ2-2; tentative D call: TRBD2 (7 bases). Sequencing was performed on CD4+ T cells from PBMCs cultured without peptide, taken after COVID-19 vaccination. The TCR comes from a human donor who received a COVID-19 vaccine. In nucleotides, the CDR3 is TGTGCCAGCAGCGTAGTCTCTGGGGGGGCGAGGACCGGGGAGCTGTTTTTT. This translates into CASSVVSGGARTGELFF.